This paragraph reports one T cell receptor (beta chain). Antigen unknown. These data belong to a study of shared clonotypes between healthy human individuals. Study-wide findings and caveats: Across four donors, naive CD4 shared around 5.4%, naive CD8 around 4%, memory CD4 over 2%, memory CD8 0.4% to 0.5%. Clonotypes shared by all four donors outscored non-shared clonotypes in generation probability. The low donor count limited represented genetic and exposure-history diversity. On the whole, naive subsets had larger estimated richness than memory subsets had.

The naive CD8 fraction comprised CD45RO-negative cells positively selected for CCR7 and excluded terminally differentiated effector memory CD45RA+ cells. Sequencing was performed with immunoSEQ multiplex PCR; in TCRdb, only in-frame clones are kept and a portion is missing. The data show about 700,000 clones, about 92% seen once. Germline V gene lookup returns CDR1 SGHNT and CDR2 YENEEA. The CDR3 totals 13 residues. V was trimmed by 4 bases and J by 3 bases, leaving 8 bases between them. Sequencing was done on a sample of naive CD8+ T cells sorted from blood. The chain has TRBV11-3 and TRBJ2-3; D uncertain. The source is a young man in good health. CDR3 bases: TGTGCCAGCAGCTCAACTGCGACAGATACGCAGTATTTT. Protein sequence: CASSSTATDTQYF.